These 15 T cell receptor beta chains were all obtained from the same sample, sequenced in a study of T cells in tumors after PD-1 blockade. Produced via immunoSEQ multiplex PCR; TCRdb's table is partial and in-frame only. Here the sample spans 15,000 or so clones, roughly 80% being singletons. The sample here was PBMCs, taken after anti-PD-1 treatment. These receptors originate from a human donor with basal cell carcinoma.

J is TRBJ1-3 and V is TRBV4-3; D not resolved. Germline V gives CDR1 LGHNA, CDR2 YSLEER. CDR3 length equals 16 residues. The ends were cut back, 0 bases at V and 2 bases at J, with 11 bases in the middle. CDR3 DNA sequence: TGCGCCAGCAGCCAAGAATTCAAGGGTACTGGAAACACCATATATTTT. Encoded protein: CASSQEFKGTGNTIYF.

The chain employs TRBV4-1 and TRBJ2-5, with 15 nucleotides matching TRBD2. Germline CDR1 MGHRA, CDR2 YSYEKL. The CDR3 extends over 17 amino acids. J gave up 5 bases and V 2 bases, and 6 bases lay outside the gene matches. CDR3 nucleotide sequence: TGCGCCAGCAGCCAACCGGGACTAGCGGGGGGTCAGGAGACCCAGTACTTC. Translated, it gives CASSQPGLAGGQETQYF.

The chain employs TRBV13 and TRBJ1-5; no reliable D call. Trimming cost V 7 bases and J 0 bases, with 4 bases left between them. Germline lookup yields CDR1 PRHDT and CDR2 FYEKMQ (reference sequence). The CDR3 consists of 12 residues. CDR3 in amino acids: CASKRSNQPQHF. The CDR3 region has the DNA TGTGCCAGCAAGCGTAGCAATCAGCCCCAGCATTTT.

The CDR3 reads CASSQERGNPQETQYF. CDR3 nucleotides: TGCGCCAGCAGCCAAGAGCGGGGAAACCCCCAAGAGACCCAGTACTTC. The V gene is TRBV4-3, the J gene TRBJ2-5; tentatively, D is TRBD2 (6 bases). The CDR3 covers 16 residues. CDR1 LGHNA and CDR2 YSLEER come from the germline V gene. Trimming cost V 0 bases and J 1 base, with 12 bases left between them.

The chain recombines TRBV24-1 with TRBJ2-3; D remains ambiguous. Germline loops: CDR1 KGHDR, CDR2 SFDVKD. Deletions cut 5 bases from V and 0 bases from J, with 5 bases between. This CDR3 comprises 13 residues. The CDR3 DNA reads TGTGCCACCAGTGTGCGAAGCACAGATACGCAGTATTTT. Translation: CATSVRSTDTQYF.

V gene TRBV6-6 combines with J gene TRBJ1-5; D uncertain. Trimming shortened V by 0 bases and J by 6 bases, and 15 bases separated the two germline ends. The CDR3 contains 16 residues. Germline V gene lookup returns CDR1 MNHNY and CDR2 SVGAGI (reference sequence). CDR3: CASSYSIEERAQPQHF. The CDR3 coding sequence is TGTGCCAGCAGTTACTCGATTGAAGAGCGAGCTCAGCCCCAGCATTTT.

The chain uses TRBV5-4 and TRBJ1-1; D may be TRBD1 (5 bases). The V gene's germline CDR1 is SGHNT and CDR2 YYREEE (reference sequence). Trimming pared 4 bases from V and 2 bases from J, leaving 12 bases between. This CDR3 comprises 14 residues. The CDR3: CASSPPGDNTEAFF. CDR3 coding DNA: TGTGCCAGCAGCCCGCCGGGGGACAACACTGAAGCTTTCTTT. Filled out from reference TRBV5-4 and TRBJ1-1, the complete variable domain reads ETGVTQSPTHLIKTRGQQVTLRCSSQSGHNTVSWYQQALGQGPQFIFQYYREEENGRGNFPPRFSGLQFPNYSSELNVNALELDDSALYLCASSPPGDNTEAFFGQGTRLTVV.

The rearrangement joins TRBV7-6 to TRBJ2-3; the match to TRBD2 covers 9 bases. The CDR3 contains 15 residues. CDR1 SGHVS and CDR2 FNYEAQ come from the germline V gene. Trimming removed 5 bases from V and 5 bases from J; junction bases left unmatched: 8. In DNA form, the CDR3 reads TGTGCCAGCAGCCAGGGTAGCGGGGGACAAGATACGCAGTATTTT. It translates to CASSQGSGGQDTQYF.

The CDR3 nucleotides read TGTGCCAGCAGCGACCGCGACACTGAAGCTTTCTTT. It yields the protein CASSDRDTEAFF. This chain links TRBV2 with TRBJ1-1; D not certain. The germline gives CDR1 SNHLY, CDR2 FYNNEI. CDR3 length: 12 residues. Between the trimmed V and J ends, which lost 6 bases and 3 bases, there was a span of 8 bases.

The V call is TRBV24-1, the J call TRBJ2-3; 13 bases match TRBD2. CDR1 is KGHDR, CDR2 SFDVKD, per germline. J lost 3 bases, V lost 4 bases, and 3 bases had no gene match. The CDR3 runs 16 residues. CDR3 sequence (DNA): TGTGCCACCAGTGACCCGGGACTAGCGGGGACAGATACGCAGTATTTT. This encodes CATSDPGLAGTDTQYF.

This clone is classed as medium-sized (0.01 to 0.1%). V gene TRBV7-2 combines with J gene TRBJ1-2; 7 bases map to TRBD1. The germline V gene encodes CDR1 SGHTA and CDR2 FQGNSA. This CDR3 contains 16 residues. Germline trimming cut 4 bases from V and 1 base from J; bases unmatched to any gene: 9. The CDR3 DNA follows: TGTGCCAGCAGCTATTCTGGGGACAGCTATAACTATGGCTACACCTTC. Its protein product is CASSYSGDSYNYGYTF.

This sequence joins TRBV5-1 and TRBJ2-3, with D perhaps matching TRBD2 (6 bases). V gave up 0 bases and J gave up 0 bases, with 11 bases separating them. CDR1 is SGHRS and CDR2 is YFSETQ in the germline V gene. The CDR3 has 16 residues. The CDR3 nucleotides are TGCGCCAGCAGCTTGGAACCGGGAGTGAGCACAGATACGCAGTATTTT. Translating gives CASSLEPGVSTDTQYF.

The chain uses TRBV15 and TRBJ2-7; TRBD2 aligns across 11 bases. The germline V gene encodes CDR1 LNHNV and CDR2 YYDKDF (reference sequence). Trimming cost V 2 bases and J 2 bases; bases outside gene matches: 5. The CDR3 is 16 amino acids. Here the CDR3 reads CATSRSHSGGAYEQYF. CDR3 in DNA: TGTGCCACCAGCAGAAGTCATAGCGGGGGGGCCTACGAGCAGTACTTC.

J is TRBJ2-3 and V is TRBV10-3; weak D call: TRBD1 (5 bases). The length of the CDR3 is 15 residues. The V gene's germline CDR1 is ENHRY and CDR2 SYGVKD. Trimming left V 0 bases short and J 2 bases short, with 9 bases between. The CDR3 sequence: CAISESGASTDTQYF. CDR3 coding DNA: TGTGCCATCAGTGAGTCTGGGGCTTCCACAGATACGCAGTATTTT.

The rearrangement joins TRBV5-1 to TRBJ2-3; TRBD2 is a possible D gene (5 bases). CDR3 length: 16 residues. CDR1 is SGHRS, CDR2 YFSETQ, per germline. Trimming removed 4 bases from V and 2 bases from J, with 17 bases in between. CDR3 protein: CASSHQGRGYTDTQYF. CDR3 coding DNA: TGCGCCAGCAGCCATCAAGGACGGGGATACACAGATACGCAGTATTTT.